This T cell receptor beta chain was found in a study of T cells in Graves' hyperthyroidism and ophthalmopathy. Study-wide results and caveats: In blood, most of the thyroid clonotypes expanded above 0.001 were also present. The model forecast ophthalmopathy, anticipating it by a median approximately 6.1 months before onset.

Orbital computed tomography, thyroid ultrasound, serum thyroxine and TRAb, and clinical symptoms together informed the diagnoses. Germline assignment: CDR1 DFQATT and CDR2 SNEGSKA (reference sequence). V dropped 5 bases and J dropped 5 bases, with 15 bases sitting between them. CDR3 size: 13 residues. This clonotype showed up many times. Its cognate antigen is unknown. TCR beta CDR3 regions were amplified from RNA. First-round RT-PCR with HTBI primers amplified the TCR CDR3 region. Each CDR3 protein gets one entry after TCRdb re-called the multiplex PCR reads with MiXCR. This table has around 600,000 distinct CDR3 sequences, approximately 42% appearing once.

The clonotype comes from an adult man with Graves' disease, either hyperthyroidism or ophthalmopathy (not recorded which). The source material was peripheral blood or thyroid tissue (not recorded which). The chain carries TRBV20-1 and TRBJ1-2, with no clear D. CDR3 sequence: CSAGMQEGYGYTF. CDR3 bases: TGCAGTGCTGGGATGCAGGAGGGTTATGGCTACACCTTC.